The 32 T cell receptor beta chains presented below share a single source sample, sequenced in a study of response to subunit inactivated influenza vaccine. TCRdb re-called the RT-PCR reads with MiXCR, one entry per CDR3 protein. The repertoire holds approximately 170,000 distinct CDR3 sequences, less than 15% seen once, with approximately 30% in the top ten. These data were also reused for a study on T cells expressing NK-cell markers. That paper notes: The TCR beta cDNA came from 5'RACE template switching with UMIs.

The sample was CD8+ T cells sorted from PBMCs, taken about 12 days after vaccination. Receptor source: a man aged 45-65 years who received an inactivated influenza vaccine.

The chain recombines TRBV6-5 with TRBJ2-3; D not resolved. From germline, CDR1 is MNHEY and CDR2 SVGAGI. Trimming took off 2 bases at V and 0 bases at J, with 15 bases between the two ends. This CDR3 contains 17 residues. CDR3 amino acids: CASSYLRNPASTDTQYF. CDR3 coding DNA: TGTGCCAGCAGTTACCTCCGAAACCCTGCTAGCACAGATACGCAGTATTTT.

In its sample, this clonotype was seen a few times. The chain combines TRBV5-1 with TRBJ2-7; 7 positions agree with TRBD1. The CDR3 loop spans 14 amino acids. V shed 3 bases and J 1 base; nucleotides not matched to a gene: 4. The germline V gene has CDR1 SGHRS and CDR2 YFSETQ. This CDR3 reads CASSWGTESYEQYF. DNA of the CDR3: TGCGCCAGCAGCTGGGGGACAGAGTCCTACGAGCAGTACTTC.

The chain joins TRBV14 to TRBJ2-1; TRBD2 matches 9 bases. CDR1 and CDR2 (germline): SGHDN, FVKESK. CDR3 size: 15 residues. V lost 2 bases to trimming and J lost 4 bases; unmatched junction nucleotides: 3. The CDR3: CASSQISGSYNEQFF. The CDR3 nucleotides are TGTGCCAGCAGCCAAATTAGCGGGAGTTACAATGAGCAGTTCTTC.

V usage is TRBV29-1 and J usage is TRBJ2-1; 9 positions match TRBD2. The CDR3 sequence is 12 residues long. V trimming: 8 bases; J trimming: 7 bases; junction bases outside the gene matches: 6. CDR1 is SQVTM, CDR2 ANQGSEA, per germline. This CDR3 is CSLSSGTNEQFF. The CDR3 DNA reads TGCAGCCTCTCTAGCGGGACAAATGAGCAGTTCTTC.

Ten or more counts support this clonotype. The chain is built from TRBV29-1 and TRBJ2-1; 8 nucleotides match TRBD2. The CDR3 extends over 15 amino acids. Losses at the gene ends were 4 bases for V and 0 bases for J; bases not matched to a gene: 5. Germline CDR1 reads SQVTM; CDR2 reads ANQGSEA. The chain's CDR3 is CSVARGTSSYNEQFF. The CDR3 nucleotides are TGCAGCGTTGCACGCGGGACTAGCTCCTACAATGAGCAGTTCTTC.

V is TRBV2 and J is TRBJ1-4; D gene ambiguous. The V end was cut by 3 bases, the J end by 8 bases, with 19 bases between. The CDR3 consists of 16 residues. Germline loops: CDR1 SNHLY, CDR2 FYNNEI. The CDR3 coding sequence is TGTGCCAGCAGTGACCCCGGCGGCCGTAAGGGAGAAAAACTGTTTTTT. Translated: CASSDPGGRKGEKLFF.

The rearrangement links TRBV18 to TRBJ1-1, with 11 positions matching TRBD1. This CDR3 has 18 amino acids. V shed 5 bases, J shed 3 bases, and the junction held 14 bases outside the gene matches. The germline V gene encodes CDR1 KGHSH and CDR2 LQKENI. The CDR3 DNA is TGTGCCAGCTCATCGATCCCGGGACAGGGGGAAAGCGACACTGAAGCTTTCTTT. Protein sequence: CASSSIPGQGESDTEAFF. Filled out from reference TRBV18 and TRBJ1-1, the complete variable domain reads NAGVMQNPRHLVRRRGQEARLRCSPMKGHSHVYWYRQLPEEGLKFMVYLQKENIIDESGMPKERFSAEFPKEGPSILRIQQVVRGDSAAYFCASSSIPGQGESDTEAFFGQGTRLTVV.

This clonotype was counted a few times. The chain couples TRBV4-3 to TRBJ2-7; 10 bases match TRBD2. The CDR3 contains 15 residues. Trimming took 6 bases from V and 1 from J; bases not matched to a gene: 6. The germline CDR1 and CDR2 sequences are LGHNA and YSLEER. The CDR3 nucleotides are TGCGCCAGCAGTTACACAGCGGGAGGGTCCTACGAGCAGTACTTC. This translates into CASSYTAGGSYEQYF.

This clonotype has at least ten counts. The rearrangement links TRBV5-1 to TRBJ1-2, with TRBD1 identical over 8 bases. V trimming: 3 bases; J trimming: 4 bases; junction bases outside the gene matches: 5. The length of the CDR3 is 14 residues. From germline, CDR1 is SGHRS and CDR2 YFSETQ. CDR3: CASSSGQEFYGYTF. In DNA, the CDR3 is TGCGCCAGCAGCTCGGGACAGGAATTCTATGGCTACACCTTC. The full variable domain, in which reference TRBV5-1 and TRBJ1-2 provide the parts outside the CDR3, is KAGVTQTPRYLIKTRGQQVTLSCSPISGHRSVSWYQQTPGQGLQFLFEYFSETQRNKGNFPGRFSGRQFSNSRSEMNVSTLELGDSALYLCASSSGQEFYGYTFGSGTRLTVV.

This clonotype was seen a few times. This chain uses TRBV28 with TRBJ2-4; TRBD2 agrees at 14 bases. This CDR3 spans 18 amino acids. V was clipped by 3 bases and J by 3 bases; unmatched bases: 7. Germline CDR1 and CDR2: MDHEN and SYDVKM. This CDR3 is CASSFGTSGGRYKNIQYF. The DNA for the CDR3 is TGTGCCAGCAGTTTTGGGACTAGCGGGGGCAGGTACAAAAACATTCAGTACTTC.

V gene TRBV4-3 combines with J gene TRBJ1-4, with a possible D match to TRBD1 (5 bases). Trimming left V 0 bases short and J 8 bases short, with 16 bases between. Germline V lookup: CDR1 LGHNA, CDR2 YSLEER. CDR3 size: 16 residues. CDR3 in DNA: TGCGCCAGCAGCCAAGAACAGGTCGGGGGAGAGGAAAAACTGTTTTTT. Translated, it gives CASSQEQVGGEEKLFF.

This clonotype was counted only a few times. This chain uses TRBV6-2 or TRBV6-3 with TRBJ2-7, with no clear D. CDR3 length equals 13 residues. Germline loops: CDR1 MNHEY, CDR2 SVGEGT. The V and J ends lost 5 bases and 7 bases respectively, with 15 bases between them. The CDR3 DNA reads as TGTGCCAGCAGTACCAAGCCCGCACAGGAGCAGTACTTC. It encodes CASSTKPAQEQYF.

This clonotype was detected a few times. The chain carries TRBV7-8 and TRBJ2-3, with 9 bases that match TRBD2. This CDR3 has 14 amino acids. Germline values: CDR1 SGHVS, CDR2 FQNEAQ. The V and J ends lost 5 bases and 3 bases, in that order; junction bases with no gene match: 3. The CDR3 reads CASSISGRTDTQYF. The CDR3 coding sequence is TGTGCCAGCAGCATTAGCGGGAGAACAGATACGCAGTATTTT.

This clonotype was counted ten times or more. V gene TRBV12-3 or TRBV12-4 combines with J gene TRBJ2-7; weak D call: TRBD1 (6 bases). V was cut by 5 bases and J by 4 bases, with 12 bases left in between. The CDR3 covers 13 residues. CDR3 sequence reads: CASSLTQGYEQYF. In DNA form, the CDR3 reads TGTGCCAGCAGTCTCACCCAGGGGTACGAGCAGTACTTC.

This clonotype showed up just a few times. V is TRBV20-1 and J is TRBJ2-3; D tentatively reads TRBD1 or TRBD2 (5 bases each). This CDR3 has 14 residues. The V and J ends lost 5 bases and 2 bases respectively, with 14 bases between them. The germline gives CDR1 DFQATT, CDR2 SNEGSKA (reference sequence). CDR3 sequence reads: CSAGTGFFTDTQYF. CDR3 DNA: TGCAGTGCTGGGACCGGGTTTTTCACAGATACGCAGTATTTT.

The chain links TRBV7-2 to TRBJ2-1; the match to TRBD2 covers 7 bases. The ends lost 6 bases at V and 7 bases at J; junction bases unmatched: 9. Germline CDR1 SGHTA, CDR2 FQGNSA. The CDR3 is 14 amino acids. CDR3 in DNA: TGTGCCAGCAGTCTAGTCGGGAGGCGTAATGAGCAGTTCTTC. Residues: CASSLVGRRNEQFF.

This chain connects TRBV12-3 or TRBV12-4 to TRBJ1-2; 7 nucleotides align to TRBD1. The CDR3 contains 13 residues. The trim removed 1 base at V and 6 bases at J, leaving 2 bases unmatched. In DNA, the CDR3 is TGTGCCAGCAGTTTAGTTGGGACAGATGGCTACACCTTC. Amino acids: CASSLVGTDGYTF.

Remarks on this clonotype: Sequence at one end of the junction differs from germline and may be a read error. The chain uses TRBV10-3 and TRBJ1-3; 7 nucleotides line up with TRBD1. This CDR3 spans 17 amino acids. The V gene's germline CDR1 is ENHRY and CDR2 SYGVKD. The CDR3 sequence is CAIKISLGDSAGKTIYF. The CDR3 bases are TGTGCCATCAAAATTTCTTTAGGGGACAGTGCTGGAAAGACCATATATTTT.

The rearrangement links TRBV12-3 or TRBV12-4 to TRBJ2-7; 7 bases are shared with TRBD2. The CDR3 is made up of 14 amino acids. V gave up 5 bases and J gave up 0 bases; unmatched junction bases: 4. CDR3 in amino acids: CASSALALSYEQYF. CDR3 coding DNA: TGTGCCAGCAGTGCACTAGCGCTCTCCTACGAGCAGTACTTC.

The chain joins TRBV7-9 to TRBJ2-1; D gene unclear. The length of the CDR3 is 16 residues. In germline, CDR1 is SEHNR, CDR2 FQNEAQ (reference sequence). The ends were cut back, 4 bases at V and 5 bases at J, with 18 bases in the middle. The CDR3: CASSSRTIKENNEQFF. The CDR3 DNA follows: TGTGCCAGCAGCTCAAGGACCATCAAAGAAAACAATGAGCAGTTCTTC.

This clonotype has a count of ten or more. The chain is built from TRBV3-1 and TRBJ1-1; D may be TRBD1 (5 bases). The CDR3 loop spans 16 amino acids. Trimming left V 0 bases short and J 1 base short, with 12 bases between. The germline gives CDR1 LGHDT, CDR2 YNNKEL (reference sequence). In nucleotides, the CDR3 is TGTGCCAGCAGCCAAGATCGGGGGGTGGGGAACACTGAAGCTTTCTTT. The encoded protein is CASSQDRGVGNTEAFF. The full variable domain, completed using reference TRBV3-1 and TRBJ1-1, is DTAVSQTPKYLVTQMGNDKSIKCEQNLGHDTMYWYKQDSKKFLKIMFSYNNKELIINETVPNRFSPKSPDKAHLNLHINSLELGDSAVYFCASSQDRGVGNTEAFFGQGTRLTVV.

The gene calls are TRBV19 and TRBJ1-1; D perhaps matches TRBD1 (5 bases). The CDR3 totals 16 residues. Germline-derived CDR1 and CDR2 are LNHDA and SQIVND (reference sequence). V dropped 6 bases and J dropped 4 bases, with 21 bases sitting between them. CDR3 nucleotide sequence: TGTGCCAGTAGCATTCCGGGGGGGATTCTGAGCACTGAAGCTTTCTTT. Translation: CASSIPGGILSTEAFF.

This clonotype was observed at least ten times. V gene TRBV4-3 combines with J gene TRBJ1-1; a weak D match, TRBD1 (6 bases). This CDR3 spans 17 amino acids. Germline assignment: CDR1 LGHNA and CDR2 YSLEER. The V end lost 0 bases, the J end lost 0 bases, and 14 bases lay between the germline ends. This CDR3 reads CASSQDRTVFMNTEAFF. In nucleotides, the CDR3 is TGCGCCAGCAGCCAAGATAGGACAGTTTTCATGAACACTGAAGCTTTCTTT.

About this clonotype itself: With a much larger clone just one base away, this may be a read error. The V call is TRBV6-1, the J call TRBJ2-7; D may be TRBD1 (6 bases). V lost 4 bases and J 2 bases, leaving 9 bases between the germline ends. Germline V CDR1 and CDR2: MNHNS, SASEGT. The CDR3 consists of 13 residues. CDR3 region: CASSGTDPYEQYF. The CDR3 DNA sequence: TGTGCCAGCAGTGGGACAGATCCCTACGAGCAGTACTTC.

In its sample, this clonotype was seen many times. The V call is TRBV12-3 or TRBV12-4, the J call TRBJ2-3; a possible D gene is TRBD2 (5 bases). The CDR3 consists of 16 residues. V was shortened by 6 bases and J by 2 bases, with 18 bases between the two germline ends. For the CDR3, the DNA is TGTGCCAGCAGGACTAACGTACGCAGCGCCACAGATACGCAGTATTTT. Translating gives CASRTNVRSATDTQYF.

The gene calls are TRBV10-2 and TRBJ2-3; TRBD1 might be the D (5 bases). The germline V gene encodes CDR1 WSHSY and CDR2 SAAADI. The CDR3 consists of 14 residues. Deletions cut 2 bases from V and 2 bases from J, with 8 bases between. CDR3 sequence (DNA): TGCGCCAGCAGTGAGCAGGGAAACACAGATACGCAGTATTTT. It encodes CASSEQGNTDTQYF.

This clonotype has ten or more counts. V usage is TRBV12-3 or TRBV12-4 and J usage is TRBJ1-1; D remains unclear. Between the trimmed V and J ends, which lost 0 bases and 0 bases, there was a span of 5 bases. The CDR3 is 14 residues long. The CDR3 spells CASSLAGMNTEAFF. CDR3 DNA: TGTGCCAGCAGTTTAGCAGGGATGAACACTGAAGCTTTCTTT.

This clonotype has just a few counts. The CDR3 protein is CASSQTQGGTDTQYF. The CDR3 DNA sequence: TGCGCCAGCAGCCAGACACAGGGAGGCACAGATACGCAGTATTTT. The chain links TRBV4-1 to TRBJ2-3, with D perhaps TRBD1 (6 bases). V lost 3 bases to trimming and J lost 1 base, with 11 bases between them. This CDR3 is 15 amino acids long. Germline-derived CDR1 and CDR2 are MGHRA and YSYEKL.

This clonotype appeared a few times. V usage is TRBV5-1 and J usage is TRBJ2-3, with D possibly matching TRBD2 (6 bases). Deletions cut 2 bases from V and 3 bases from J, with 22 bases between. The germline V gene has CDR1 SGHRS and CDR2 YFSETQ. The CDR3 covers 18 residues. CDR3 in DNA: TGCGCCAGCAGCTTCGAACAACCGGGACTCACTGCAACAGATACGCAGTATTTT. Amino acid sequence: CASSFEQPGLTATDTQYF.

CDR3 sequence (DNA): TGTGCCAGCAGCGTAGGGACAGCCCAGGGTCAGCCCCAGCATTTT. Translation gives CASSVGTAQGQPQHF. The V and J genes are TRBV9 and TRBJ1-5, with D possibly matching TRBD1 (6 bases). From germline, CDR1 is SGDLS and CDR2 YYNGEE. The CDR3 runs to 15 residues. Trimming took off 0 bases at V and 6 bases at J, with 13 bases between the two ends.

V usage is TRBV4-3 and J usage is TRBJ2-3; 9 bases fit TRBD2. V was clipped by 3 bases and J by 2 bases; unmatched bases: 15. Germline V gene sequence: CDR1 LGHNA, CDR2 YSLEER. The CDR3 has 19 amino acids. In DNA, the CDR3 is TGCGCCAGCAGCCAGGACGGGTTACGTGCGGGGGGGTACACAGATACGCAGTATTTT. Its protein product is CASSQDGLRAGGYTDTQYF.

This clonotype has at least ten counts. The CDR3 DNA sequence: TGTGCCAGCAGCCCCAGACGGACTAGCGGGGAGGAAGATACGCAGTATTTT. Its protein is CASSPRRTSGEEDTQYF. The chain recombines TRBV9 with TRBJ2-3; 12 positions match TRBD2. This CDR3 comprises 17 residues. Germline V gene data show CDR1 as SGDLS and CDR2 as YYNGEE. J gave up 5 bases and V 4 bases, and 11 bases lay outside the gene matches.